This TCR beta chain was profiled in a study of identifying expanded T cells in peripheral blood. Regarding the study as a whole: Over about two and four weeks, about 17 and 20 clones changed, versus around 1.2 between replicates. Two-week clone count variance significantly increased as total template count grew.

Germline CDR1 is MNHEY and CDR2 is SVGAGI. V shed 6 bases and J 10 bases; nucleotides not matched to a gene: 13. CDR3 size: 15 residues. About this clone itself: Its antigen is undetermined.

The assay was immunoSEQ multiplex PCR, and TCRdb's table has in-frame clones only and misses some. The repertoire has around 84,000 clones, about 90% of them found once; the top ten carry roughly 7%. During the collection period, no donor immune events like infections were recorded. Sequencing was done on a sample of blood. The J gene is TRBJ2-2, the V gene TRBV6-5; 8 bases map to TRBD2. The receptor comes from a person aged 18 to 75 in good health. Here the CDR3 reads CASRRFAGGREELFF. The CDR3, as DNA: TGTGCCAGCAGAAGGTTCGCGGGAGGTCGGGAGGAGCTGTTTTTT.